One TCR beta chain is described in this entry. Its antigen is not identified. The data were obtained in a study of vaccination and CD4 T cells after COVID-19. Described treatment: roughly 10-day PBMC culture with coronavirus spike peptide pools or control peptides (ViraFEST assay). TCR sequencing followed the expansion of antigen-specific T cells with peptide pools in ViraFEST. Once obtained from cultured CD4+ T cells, the DNA was sequenced using the Oncomine TCR Beta short-read assay. One entry per CDR3 protein results from TCRdb running MiXCR on the PCR reads. The sample shows 12,000 or so distinct CDR3 sequences, roughly two fifths of them seen only once. This clonotype originated in a human donor with COVID-19. Specimen: cultured CD4+ T cells from blood.

CDR3: CASSPRGTGNTGELFF. In nucleotides, the CDR3 is TGTGCCAGTAGTCCGAGGGGGACAGGGAACACCGGGGAGCTGTTTTTT. The V and J genes are TRBV19 and TRBJ2-2; 8 bases fit TRBD1. The CDR3 runs to 16 residues. Germline CDR1 is LNHDA and CDR2 is SQIVND (reference sequence). V lost 5 bases to trimming and J lost 1 base; unmatched junction nucleotides: 6.